This T cell receptor (beta chain) comes out of a study of blood T cell repertoires in COVID-19. At the level of the study: Samples representing acute and convalescent COVID-19 were sourced from the United States, Italy and Spain. PBMCs, B-cell-depleted T cells, or T cells provided the cDNA or gDNA that made up the material.

Authors' processing steps: It was from reference gene primer amplification that nucleated cell counts were estimated. The method was immunoSEQ multiplex PCR; TCRdb's version includes in-frame clones alone and lacks a portion of them. From that table come the V and J calls and clone size; the DNA was used to work out D and trimming. This table holds about 270,000 clones, approximately 82% found once. This clonotype was sampled from a woman under 30 with acute or convalescent COVID-19. The sample taken for sequencing was peripheral blood.

Here the CDR3 DNA reads TGCAGCGTGGCGGGATGGTCGGGCTATGGCTACACCTTC. Encoded protein: CSVAGWSGYGYTF. V and J are TRBV29-1 and TRBJ1-2; D gene ambiguous. The CDR3 has 13 amino acids. Trimming stripped 6 bases from V and 4 bases from J, with 15 bases between. CDR1 and CDR2 (germline): SQVTM, ANQGSEA.